This TCR beta chain stems from a study of blood T cell repertoires in COVID-19. Study information: From the United States, Italy and Spain came samples of acute and convalescent COVID-19. From T cells, B-cell-depleted T cells, or PBMCs came the material, which was cDNA or gDNA.

The CDR3 is 15 residues long. CDR1 is SGHNT, CDR2 YYREEE, per germline (reference sequence). V shed 4 bases, J shed 8 bases, and the junction held 6 bases outside the gene matches. As originally analysed: Estimates of nucleated cell counts were drawn from the amplification of reference gene primers. Data came from immunoSEQ multiplex PCR; TCRdb stores just in-frame clones and leaves some out. V, J and clone size are taken as reported in that table, and D and trimming were inferred from the DNA itself. Counted here are about 200,000 clones, around nine tenths occurring once; the ten biggest clones make up around 1.5%.

This chain links TRBV5-4 with TRBJ2-1, with 13 bases identical to TRBD2. The receptor was isolated from a man between 18 and 35 years old with active or convalescent COVID-19. Sequencing input: peripheral blood. The CDR3: CASSQLAGGSHEQFF. CDR3 coding DNA: TGTGCCAGCAGCCAACTAGCGGGAGGGTCCCATGAGCAGTTCTTC.